This passage covers 19 T cell receptor beta chains from one sample sequenced in a study of blood T cells in healthy people across ages. Primers used in a second PCR of roughly 7 to 12 cycles were a sample-barcoded 5' primer and a J-beta primer mix. TCRdb called the 5' RACE reads again in MiXCR, with one record for every CDR3 protein. The table includes over a million distinct CDR3 sequences, roughly 45% detected once. The sample consisted of blood. The receptors were sampled from a woman aged 18-35 years in good health.

V usage is TRBV11-3 and J usage is TRBJ2-7; D is tentatively TRBD1 or TRBD2 (5 bases each). Germline CDR1 is SGHNT and CDR2 is YENEEA. V lost 4 bases and J 12 bases, leaving 16 bases between the germline ends. CDR3 length equals 12 residues. CDR3 nucleotide sequence: TGTGCCAGCAGCTACCGGGACGCGGTTTTGTACTTC. Its protein is CASSYRDAVLYF. Based on the CDR3 plus reference TRBV11-3 and TRBJ2-7, the full variable domain is EAGVVQSPRYKIIEKKQPVAFWCNPISGHNTLYWYLQNLGQGPELLIRYENEEAVDDSQLPKDRFSAERLKGVDSTLKIQPAELGDSAVYLCASSYRDAVLYFGPGTRLTVT.

The chain joins TRBV4-1 to TRBJ2-1; no clear D gene. V was trimmed by 1 base and J by 4 bases, leaving 11 bases between them. This CDR3 is 15 amino acids long. Germline values: CDR1 MGHRA, CDR2 YSYEKL. CDR3 bases: TGCGCCAGCAGCCAAGTAACAATTCGGTACAATGAGCAGTTCTTC. Protein product: CASSQVTIRYNEQFF.

V and J are TRBV9 and TRBJ2-5; either TRBD1 or TRBD2 may fit D (5 bases each). The CDR3 extends over 14 amino acids. Germline CDR1 reads SGDLS; CDR2 reads YYNGEE. The germline V and J ends were trimmed by 3 bases and 7 bases, with 16 bases remaining between them. In DNA form, the CDR3 reads TGTGCCAGCAGCGGAAGGGACCTCTTCGGGACCCAGTACTTC. Protein sequence: CASSGRDLFGTQYF.

On this clonotype itself: One end of the junction is discordant with germline, which a read error may explain. The chain carries TRBV7-2 and TRBJ2-3, with 7 bases lining up with TRBD1. Germline V gene lookup returns CDR1 SGHTA and CDR2 FQGNSA. This CDR3 region has 15 residues. CDR3 region: CANSNAGQGTDTQYF. Written as DNA, the CDR3 is TGTGCCAACAGCAACGCAGGACAGGGCACAGATACGCAGTATTTT.

This clonotype was observed a handful of times. This rearrangement joins TRBV20-1 to TRBJ1-2; no clear D gene. Trimming stripped 7 bases from V and 2 bases from J, with 17 bases between. The CDR3 has 14 amino acids. Germline assignment: CDR1 DFQATT and CDR2 SNEGSKA (reference sequence). The CDR3 protein is CSVVTLDPNYGYTF. The CDR3, as DNA: TGCAGTGTAGTCACCTTAGACCCCAACTATGGCTACACCTTC.

The V call is TRBV27, the J call TRBJ2-3; 8 bases agree with TRBD2. CDR1 MNHEY and CDR2 SMNVEV come from the germline V gene (reference sequence). The CDR3 length is 17 residues. V lost 7 bases, J lost 1 base, and 13 bases stayed unmatched. The CDR3 DNA reads TGTGCCAGCACCGACGTTCTACTAGCGGATCGCACAGATACGCAGTATTTT. This codes for CASTDVLLADRTDTQYF.

The chain recombines TRBV2 with TRBJ2-1; D call uncertain. Germline V gene sequence: CDR1 SNHLY, CDR2 FYNNEI. The CDR3 contains 13 residues. Trimming took off 4 bases at V and 5 bases at J, with 9 bases between the two ends. CDR3 region: CASSAMSNNEQFF. The DNA for the CDR3 is TGTGCCAGCAGTGCTATGTCGAACAATGAGCAGTTCTTC.

This clonotype was observed a handful of times. This rearrangement joins TRBV28 to TRBJ2-1, with 9 nucleotides matching TRBD2. Germline CDR1 and CDR2: MDHEN and SYDVKM. The CDR3 contains 18 residues. Germline trimming cut 10 bases from V and 7 bases from J; bases unmatched to any gene: 23. CDR3 nucleotides: TGTGCCAACCGTTCAAGTTGTCGGCGGGAGGGCCTGGGGAATGAGCAGTTCTTC. This gives the protein CANRSSCRREGLGNEQFF.

The chain couples TRBV20-1 to TRBJ2-1; 8 positions agree with TRBD1. Gene TRBJ2-7 matches the end of the DNA better, so the J call may be wrong. The CDR3 is 11 residues long. Germline values: CDR1 DFQATT, CDR2 SNEGSKA (reference sequence). The DNA of the CDR3 is TGCAGTTGGACAGGGAGGTACGAGCAGTACTTC. Its protein is CSWTGRYEQYF.

A few counts support this clonotype. This CDR3 reads CASSPMTSGAYNEQFF. The DNA for the CDR3 is TGTGCCAGCAGTCCAATGACTAGCGGGGCCTACAATGAGCAGTTCTTC. The chain recombines TRBV12-3 or TRBV12-4 with TRBJ2-1; 11 bases align to TRBD2. The junction had 5 bases not matched to a gene; V was cut back by 5 bases and J by 2 bases. The CDR3 has 16 amino acids.

The CDR3: CSVEASADTEAFF. The CDR3 DNA reads as TGCAGCGTTGAGGCATCTGCGGACACTGAAGCTTTCTTT. The chain recombines TRBV29-1 with TRBJ1-1; D is uncertain. This CDR3 contains 13 residues. Between the trimmed V and J ends, which lost 3 bases and 3 bases, there was a span of 11 bases. Per the germline V gene, CDR1 is SQVTM and CDR2 is ANQGSEA.

The chain carries TRBV10-3 and TRBJ2-4; the match to TRBD1 covers 10 bases. The J call may be wrong; the DNA end is better matched by TRBJ2-7. The germline V gene has CDR1 ENHRY and CDR2 SYGVKD. This CDR3 has 14 amino acids. The CDR3 is CAISEAGQGFEQYF. CDR3 DNA sequence: TGTGCCATCAGTGAGGCGGGACAGGGGTTCGAGCAGTACTTC.

This clonotype was observed a few times. The chain carries TRBV28 and TRBJ2-1; D is possibly TRBD1 or TRBD2 (5 bases each). The CDR3 runs to 11 residues. Germline lookup yields CDR1 MDHEN and CDR2 SYDVKM. Trimming cost V 7 bases and J 9 bases, with 10 bases left between them. CDR3 sequence (DNA): TGTGCCAGCACTGTGGGGGTTGAGCAGTTCTTC. Its protein is CASTVGVEQFF. Full variable domain (outside the CDR3, taken from reference TRBV28 and TRBJ2-1): DVKVTQSSRYLVKRTGEKVFLECVQDMDHENMFWYRQDPGLGLRLIYFSYDVKMKEKGDIPEGYSVSREKKERFSLILESASTNQTSMYLCASTVGVEQFFGPGTRLTVL.

This chain uses TRBV7-9 with TRBJ2-3; possibly TRBD1 for D (6 bases). Looked up from germline, CDR1 is SEHNR and CDR2 is FQNEAQ (reference sequence). Trimming shortened V by 6 bases and J by 0 bases, and 13 bases separated the two germline ends. The CDR3 has 15 amino acids. The chain's CDR3 is CASSFRTVSTDTQYF. The CDR3 nucleotides are TGTGCCAGCAGTTTTAGGACAGTCAGCACAGATACGCAGTATTTT.

This clonotype was observed a few times. The V and J genes are TRBV5-5 and TRBJ2-1; 8 positions match TRBD2. Looked up from germline, CDR1 is SGHKS and CDR2 is YYEKEE (reference sequence). This CDR3 spans 15 amino acids. After removal of 2 bases from V and 12 bases from J, the junction contained 13 bases not matched to a gene. The CDR3 region is CASSLATSGTDGQFF. The CDR3 bases are TGTGCCAGCAGCTTAGCCACTAGCGGCACAGATGGGCAGTTCTTC.

This chain connects TRBV25-1 to TRBJ1-2; D ambiguous. CDR3 size: 14 residues. The germline CDR1 and CDR2 sequences are MGHDK and SYGVNS. Trimming left V 2 bases short and J 4 bases short, with 11 bases between. The CDR3 is CASSEAGAIYGYTF. The CDR3 DNA reads as TGTGCCAGCAGTGAAGCAGGAGCTATCTATGGCTACACCTTC.

The chain carries TRBV11-2 and TRBJ2-3, with no clear D. CDR3 length: 15 amino acids. V shed 0 bases and J shed 2 bases, with 9 bases lying between them. CDR1 and CDR2 from the germline V gene are SGHAT and FQNNGV. DNA for the CDR3: TGTGCCAGCAGCTTAGAAGGGCAGATCACAGATACGCAGTATTTT. It yields the protein CASSLEGQITDTQYF.

V usage is TRBV2 and J usage is TRBJ2-1, with D maybe TRBD1 (5 bases). V lost 1 base to trimming and J lost 3 bases, with 10 bases between them. Per the germline V gene, CDR1 is SNHLY and CDR2 is FYNNEI. This CDR3 contains 15 residues. CDR3 DNA sequence: TGTGCCAGCAGTGAAGAAACAGGAGACTACAATGAGCAGTTCTTC. It translates to CASSEETGDYNEQFF.

This clonotype has a handful of counts. CDR3 sequence reads: CAISELGSLSSGELFF. The CDR3 DNA sequence: TGTGCCATCAGTGAGCTCGGCAGTCTAAGTTCCGGGGAGCTGTTTTTT. The genes are TRBV10-3 and TRBJ2-2; D is unclear. V lost 2 bases and J lost 6, with 16 bases in between. This CDR3 is 16 amino acids long. Germline CDR1 reads ENHRY; CDR2 reads SYGVKD.